Reported below is one TCR beta chain. The data are from a study of blood T cell repertoires in COVID-19. This CDR3 spans 14 amino acids. The germline V gene has CDR1 SGHDT and CDR2 YYEEEE. Deletions cut 0 bases from V and 0 bases from J, with 6 bases between. In the authors' methods: Amplifying reference gene primers gave estimates of nucleated cell counts. The assay was immunoSEQ multiplex PCR, and TCRdb's table has in-frame clones only and misses some. V, J and clone size are those of that table, while D and trimming were read from the DNA. The sample lists about 36,000 clones, around 81% occurring once.

V and J are TRBV5-6 and TRBJ1-2, with D perhaps matching TRBD1 (6 bases). The receptor's source is a human donor in a cohort sampled during active COVID-19. Sequencing input: peripheral blood. CDR3 region: CASSLGTANYGYTF. CDR3 sequence (DNA): TGTGCCAGCAGCTTGGGGACAGCTAACTATGGCTACACCTTC. Supplemented by reference TRBV5-6 and TRBJ1-2, the full variable domain reads DAGVTQSPTHLIKTRGQQVTLRCSPKSGHDTVSWYQQALGQGPQFIFQYYEEEERQRGNFPDRFSGHQFPNYSSELNVNALLLGDSALYLCASSLGTANYGYTFGSGTRLTVV.